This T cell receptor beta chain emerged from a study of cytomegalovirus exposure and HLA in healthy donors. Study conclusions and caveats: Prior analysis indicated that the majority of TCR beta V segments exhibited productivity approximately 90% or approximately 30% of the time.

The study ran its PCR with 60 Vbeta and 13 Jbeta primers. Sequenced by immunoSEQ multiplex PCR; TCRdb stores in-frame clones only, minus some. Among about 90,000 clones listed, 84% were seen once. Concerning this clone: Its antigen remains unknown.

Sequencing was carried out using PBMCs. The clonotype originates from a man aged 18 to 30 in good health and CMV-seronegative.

CDR3 residues: CASSVSGTSGGFAGELFF. The CDR3, as DNA: TGCGCCAGCAGCGTATCCGGGACTAGCGGTGGGTTCGCCGGGGAGCTGTTTTTT. The chain links TRBV5-1 to TRBJ2-2, with 11 positions matching TRBD2. The V segment lost 4 bases and the J segment 6 bases; nucleotides outside the gene matches: 14. CDR3 length: 18 amino acids. CDR1 and CDR2 (germline): SGHRS, YFSETQ.